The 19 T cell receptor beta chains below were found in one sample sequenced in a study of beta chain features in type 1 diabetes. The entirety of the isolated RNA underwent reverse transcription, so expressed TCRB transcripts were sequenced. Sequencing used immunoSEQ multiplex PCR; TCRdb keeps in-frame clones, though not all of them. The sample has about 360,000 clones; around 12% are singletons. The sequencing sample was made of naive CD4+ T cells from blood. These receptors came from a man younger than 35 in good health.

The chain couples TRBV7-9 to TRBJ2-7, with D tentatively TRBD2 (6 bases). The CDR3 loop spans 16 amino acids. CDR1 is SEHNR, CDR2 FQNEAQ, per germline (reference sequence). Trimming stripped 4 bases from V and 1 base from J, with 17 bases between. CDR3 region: CASSSVGAGRSYEQYF. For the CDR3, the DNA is TGTGCCAGCAGCTCAGTAGGCGCGGGGCGTTCCTACGAGCAGTACTTC.

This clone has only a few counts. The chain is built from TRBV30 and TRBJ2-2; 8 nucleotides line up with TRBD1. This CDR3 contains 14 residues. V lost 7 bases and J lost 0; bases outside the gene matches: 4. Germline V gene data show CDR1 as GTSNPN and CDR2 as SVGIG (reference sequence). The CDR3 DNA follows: TGTGCCTCCATGGGACAGGCGAACACCGGGGAGCTGTTTTTT. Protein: CASMGQANTGELFF.

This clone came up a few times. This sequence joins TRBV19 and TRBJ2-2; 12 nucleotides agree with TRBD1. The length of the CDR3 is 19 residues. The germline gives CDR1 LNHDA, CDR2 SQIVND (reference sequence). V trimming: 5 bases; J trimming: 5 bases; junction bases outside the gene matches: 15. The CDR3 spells CASSSHRDRGQASTGELFF. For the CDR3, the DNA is TGTGCCAGTAGTTCGCACCGGGACAGGGGGCAGGCGAGTACCGGGGAGCTGTTTTTT.

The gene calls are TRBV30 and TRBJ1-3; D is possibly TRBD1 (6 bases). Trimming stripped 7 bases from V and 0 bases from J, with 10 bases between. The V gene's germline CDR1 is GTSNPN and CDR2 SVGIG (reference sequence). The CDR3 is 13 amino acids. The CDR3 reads CAFRGTSGNTIYF. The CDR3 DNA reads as TGTGCCTTTAGGGGGACCTCTGGAAACACCATATATTTT. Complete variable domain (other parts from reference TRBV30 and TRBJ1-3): SQTIHQWPATLVQPVGSPLSLECTVEGTSNPNLYWYRQAAGRGLQLLFYSVGIGQISSEVPQNLSASRPQDRQFILSSKKLLLSDSGFYLCAFRGTSGNTIYFGEGSWLTVV.

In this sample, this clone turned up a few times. The CDR3 loop is CATSREAGRETQYF. DNA for the CDR3: TGTGCCACCAGCAGAGAAGCGGGGAGAGAGACCCAGTACTTC. V and J are TRBV15 and TRBJ2-5; 7 bases line up with TRBD2. The ends lost 0 bases at V and 4 bases at J; junction bases unmatched: 2. Germline V gives CDR1 LNHNV, CDR2 YYDKDF (reference sequence). The CDR3 totals 14 residues.

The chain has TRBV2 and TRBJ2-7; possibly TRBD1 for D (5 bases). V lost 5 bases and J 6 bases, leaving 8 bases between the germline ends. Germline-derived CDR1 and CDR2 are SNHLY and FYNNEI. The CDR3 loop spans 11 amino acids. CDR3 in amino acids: CASSPGFEQYF. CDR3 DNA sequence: TGTGCCAGCAGTCCAGGGTTCGAGCAGTACTTC.

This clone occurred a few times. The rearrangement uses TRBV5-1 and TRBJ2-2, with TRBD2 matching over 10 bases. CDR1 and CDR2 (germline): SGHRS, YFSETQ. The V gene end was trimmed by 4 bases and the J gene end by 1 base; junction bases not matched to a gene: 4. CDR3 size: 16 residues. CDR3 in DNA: TGCGCCAGCAGCCTCCGACTAGCGGGGAACACCGGGGAGCTGTTTTTT. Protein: CASSLRLAGNTGELFF.

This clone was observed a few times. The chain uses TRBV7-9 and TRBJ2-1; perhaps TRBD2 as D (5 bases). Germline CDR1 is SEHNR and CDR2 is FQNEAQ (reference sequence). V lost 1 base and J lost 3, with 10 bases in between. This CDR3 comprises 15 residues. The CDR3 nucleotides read TGTGCCAGCAGCTTAGGTTGGGGAGACTACAATGAGCAGTTCTTC. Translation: CASSLGWGDYNEQFF.

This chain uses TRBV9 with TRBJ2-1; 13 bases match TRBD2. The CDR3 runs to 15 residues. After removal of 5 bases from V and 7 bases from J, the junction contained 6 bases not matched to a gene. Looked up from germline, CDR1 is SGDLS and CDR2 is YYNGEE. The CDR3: CASSRTSGGGNEQFF. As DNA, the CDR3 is TGTGCCAGCAGTCGGACTAGCGGGGGAGGGAATGAGCAGTTCTTC. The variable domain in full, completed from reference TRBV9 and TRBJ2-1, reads DSGVTQTPKHLITATGQRVTLRCSPRSGDLSVYWYQQSLDQGLQFLIQYYNGEERAKGNILERFSAQQFPDLHSELNLSSLELGDSALYFCASSRTSGGGNEQFFGPGTRLTVL.

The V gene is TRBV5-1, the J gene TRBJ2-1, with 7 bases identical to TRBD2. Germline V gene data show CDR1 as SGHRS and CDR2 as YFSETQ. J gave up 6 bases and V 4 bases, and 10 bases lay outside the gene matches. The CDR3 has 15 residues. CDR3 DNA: TGCGCCAGCAGCCAAGATCTAGCGGTGGGCAATGAGCAGTTCTTC. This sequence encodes CASSQDLAVGNEQFF.

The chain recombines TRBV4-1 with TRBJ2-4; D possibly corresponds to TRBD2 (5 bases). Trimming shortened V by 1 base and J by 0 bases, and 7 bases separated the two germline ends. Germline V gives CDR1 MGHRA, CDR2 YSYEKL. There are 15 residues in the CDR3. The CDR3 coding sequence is TGCGCCAGCAGCCAAGGACTACTAGCCAAAAACATTCAGTACTTC. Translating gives CASSQGLLAKNIQYF.

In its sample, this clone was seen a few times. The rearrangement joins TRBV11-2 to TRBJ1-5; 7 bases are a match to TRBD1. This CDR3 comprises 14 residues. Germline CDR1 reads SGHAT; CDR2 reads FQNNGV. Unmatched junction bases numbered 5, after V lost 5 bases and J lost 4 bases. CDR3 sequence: CASSTGTANQPQHF. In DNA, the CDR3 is TGTGCCAGCAGCACGGGGACAGCAAATCAGCCCCAGCATTTT.

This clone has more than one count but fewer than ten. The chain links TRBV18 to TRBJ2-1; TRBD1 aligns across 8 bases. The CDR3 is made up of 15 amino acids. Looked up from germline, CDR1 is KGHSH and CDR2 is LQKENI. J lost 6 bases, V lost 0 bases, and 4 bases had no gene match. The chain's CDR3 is CASSPPGTGGNEQFF. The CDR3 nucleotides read TGTGCCAGCTCACCACCTGGTACAGGGGGCAATGAGCAGTTCTTC. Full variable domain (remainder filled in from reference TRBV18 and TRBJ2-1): NAGVMQNPRHLVRRRGQEARLRCSPMKGHSHVYWYRQLPEEGLKFMVYLQKENIIDESGMPKERFSAEFPKEGPSILRIQQVVRGDSAAYFCASSPPGTGGNEQFFGPGTRLTVL.

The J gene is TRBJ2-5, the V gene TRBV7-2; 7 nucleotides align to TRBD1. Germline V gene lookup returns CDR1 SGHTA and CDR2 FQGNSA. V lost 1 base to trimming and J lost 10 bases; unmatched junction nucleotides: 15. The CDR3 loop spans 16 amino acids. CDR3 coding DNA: TGTGCCAGCAGCTTAGAAGGACAGGCGGGTGACCTTGGCCAGTACTTC. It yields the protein CASSLEGQAGDLGQYF.

The CDR3 DNA follows: TGTGCCAGCAGCCCGTTCACTAGCGTAGCCTACGAGCAGTACTTC. It encodes CASSPFTSVAYEQYF. V is TRBV11-2 and J is TRBJ2-7; 7 bases align to TRBD2. The CDR3 has 15 amino acids. The junction had 9 bases not matched to a gene; V was cut back by 5 bases and J by 2 bases. Germline CDR1 reads SGHAT; CDR2 reads FQNNGV.

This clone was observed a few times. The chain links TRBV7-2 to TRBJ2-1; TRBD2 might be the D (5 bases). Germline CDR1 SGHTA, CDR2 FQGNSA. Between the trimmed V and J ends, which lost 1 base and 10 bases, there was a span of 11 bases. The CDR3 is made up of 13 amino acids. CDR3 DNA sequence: TGTGCCAGCAGCTTAGATGCACTAGTGGAGCAGTTCTTC. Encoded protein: CASSLDALVEQFF. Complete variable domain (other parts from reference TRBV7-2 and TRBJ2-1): GAGVSQSPSNKVTEKGKDVELRCDPISGHTALYWYRQSLGQGLEFLIYFQGNSAPDKSGLPSDRFSAERTGGSVSTLTIQRTQQEDSAVYLCASSLDALVEQFFGPGTRLTVL.

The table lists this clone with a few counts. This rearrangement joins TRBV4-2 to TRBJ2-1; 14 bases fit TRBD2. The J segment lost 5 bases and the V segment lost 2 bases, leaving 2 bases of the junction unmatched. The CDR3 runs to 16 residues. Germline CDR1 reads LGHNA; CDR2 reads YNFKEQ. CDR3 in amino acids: CASSQLGLAGDNEQFF. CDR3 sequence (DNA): TGTGCCAGCAGCCAACTGGGACTAGCGGGGGACAATGAGCAGTTCTTC.

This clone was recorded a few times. CDR3 protein: CASSQDPTGSYEQFF. CDR3 DNA sequence: TGCGCCAGCAGCCAAGACCCAACGGGATCCTATGAGCAGTTCTTC. The rearrangement uses TRBV4-3 and TRBJ2-1; D might be TRBD2 (5 bases). Germline CDR1 is LGHNA and CDR2 is YSLEER. The CDR3 spans 15 residues. V was pared by 0 bases and J by 8 bases, with 14 bases between.

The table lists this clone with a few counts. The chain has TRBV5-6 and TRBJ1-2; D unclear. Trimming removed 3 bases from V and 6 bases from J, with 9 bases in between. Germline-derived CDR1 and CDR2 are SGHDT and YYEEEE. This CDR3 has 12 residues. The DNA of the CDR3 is TGTGCCAGCAGCTCCCCGGTGGATGGCTACACCTTC. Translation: CASSSPVDGYTF.